These 5 T cell receptor beta chains were sequenced from one sample in a study of blood T cell repertoires in COVID-19. The protocol was immunoSEQ multiplex PCR, while the TCRdb copy is restricted to in-frame clones and leaves out a portion. The sample includes 200,000 to 250,000 clones, 65% to 85% seen only once; the top ten take roughly 1.3%. The sequencing input was peripheral blood. These receptors were collected from a woman in her thirties with COVID-19, enrolled during active disease.

In this sample, this clone turned up a few times. It is likely a read error, because the conserved phenylalanine at the end of the CDR3 is missing. The DNA is left out, because the CDR3 cannot be placed on it with certainty; the CDR3 is given as TCRdb lists it. V usage is TRBV19 and J usage is TRBJ2-3; the D segment call TRBD2 is taken from the table without a DNA check. Germline loops: CDR1 LNHDA, CDR2 SQIVND (reference sequence). With termini counted, the CDR3 has 13 amino acids. CDR3 amino acids: CASSRDSGGRIAI.

The chain has TRBV29-1 and TRBJ1-1; 7 positions agree with TRBD1. This CDR3 has 13 amino acids. Unmatched junction bases numbered 6, after V lost 7 bases and J lost 1 base. Per the germline V gene, CDR1 is SQVTM and CDR2 is ANQGSEA. The CDR3 region is CSAPTGRNTEAFF. The DNA of the CDR3 is TGCAGCGCTCCGACAGGGAGGAACACTGAAGCTTTCTTT.

The chain uses TRBV20-1 and TRBJ2-1, with a tentative D call TRBD1 (6 bases). The germline CDR1 and CDR2 sequences are DFQATT and SNEGSKA (reference sequence). This CDR3 comprises 15 residues. Trimming shortened V by 3 bases and J by 0 bases, and 12 bases separated the two germline ends. CDR3 sequence (DNA): TGCAGTGCTAGTAAGGGGGACATCTCCTACAATGAGCAGTTCTTC. Its translation is CSASKGDISYNEQFF.

The chain employs TRBV28 and TRBJ1-1; D is unclear. Germline V gene sequence: CDR1 MDHEN, CDR2 SYDVKM. The V end was cut by 4 bases, the J end by 0 bases, with 12 bases between. The CDR3 loop spans 15 amino acids. The CDR3 bases are TGTGCCAGCAGTTCTCCCACGGGAATGAACACTGAAGCTTTCTTT. Its translation is CASSSPTGMNTEAFF.

The chain is built from TRBV6-5 and TRBJ2-7; tentative D call: TRBD2 (5 bases). Germline CDR1 MNHEY, CDR2 SVGAGI. The V and J ends lost 9 bases and 2 bases respectively, with 20 bases between them. CDR3 size: 15 residues. The CDR3 loop reads CASTRNSILPYEQYF. The CDR3 DNA reads TGTGCCAGTACTAGAAACTCAATCCTCCCCTACGAGCAGTACTTC.